The source of this T cell receptor beta chain is a study of human T cells and chemical hapten exposure. TCRdb ran MiXCR on the RACE reads and lists one entry per CDR3 protein. The table lists over 300,000 distinct CDR3 sequences, less than 6.5% of them singletons. This clonotype was seen repeatedly, ten times or more. Its target is unknown. Time point denoted: pre-sensitization, week 0. As for treatment: therapeutic diphenylcyclopropenone sensitization with weekly scalp DPC. Study-wide results and limits: Higher patch test scores went with higher counts of PT1 expanded TCRs.

Germline assignment: CDR1 MDHEN and CDR2 SYDVKM. Trimming removed 4 bases from V and 10 bases from J, with 20 bases in between. This CDR3 contains 15 residues. The J gene is TRBJ2-1, the V gene TRBV28; a possible D gene is TRBD1 (6 bases). Specimen: whole blood, collected in connection with sensitization to the hapten diphenylcyclopropenone (DPC). The clonotype was recovered from a woman aged 45-65 years with alopecia areata. Some clones in this sample may be carry-over from other donors' samples. CDR3 in DNA: TGTGCCAGCAGTTCTGGACAGTTCACCCGGAGGGAGCAGTTCTTC. It specifies CASSSGQFTRREQFF.